This paragraph covers one T cell receptor beta chain sequence. This record comes from a study of blood T cell repertoires in COVID-19. In the study overall: T cells, B-cell-depleted T cells, or PBMCs provided the cDNA or gDNA that served as material.

Measured with immunoSEQ multiplex PCR; TCRdb has only the in-frame clones, and not every one. The sample shows roughly 290,000 clones, approximately 88% of them seen only once. The specimen was PBMCs or T cells enriched from blood (not recorded which). This sequence originates from a woman aged 40 to 50 who had recovered from COVID-19.

CDR3 sequence: CAWSGTRGVRQTQYF. In DNA form, the CDR3 reads TGTGCCTGGAGTGGGACTAGGGGAGTGAGGCAGACCCAGTACTTC. This sequence joins TRBV30 and TRBJ2-5; 7 positions agree with TRBD2. CDR1 is GTSNPN, CDR2 SVGIG, per germline (reference sequence). The trim removed 1 base at V and 6 bases at J, leaving 11 bases unmatched. The CDR3 is made up of 15 amino acids.